These T cell receptor beta chains were read from a single sample in a study of OX40 agonist ivuxolimab in advanced cancers. Clones were read by immunoSEQ multiplex PCR, and TCRdb kept only the in-frame ones, dropping some. Counted here are tens of thousands of clones, about nine tenths occurring once; the ten biggest clones make up around 4%. The material sequenced was CD4+ or CD8+ T cells sorted from blood, taken in a trial of the OX40 agonist ivuxolimab. The receptors stem from an adult with an advanced solid tumor such as melanoma, head and neck, liver or kidney cancer. CDR3s include the opening cysteine and the closing phenylalanine or tryptophan. The D gene is left open where the match is weak. Clone size appears in some rows only: once, few, many, or a class for an expanded clone.

D gene,V gene,clone size,J gene,CDR3 protein,CDR3 DNA
TRBD2,TRBV9,-,TRBJ2-7,CASSVTGGPTYEQYF,TGTGCCAGCAGCGTGACGGGAGGTCCGACCTACGAGCAGTACTTC
-,TRBV4-3,-,TRBJ2-6,CASSQESRQGSSGANVLTF,TGCGCCAGCAGCCAAGAATCCCGCCAGGGTAGCTCTGGGGCCAACGTCCTGACTTTC
-,TRBV21-1,-,TRBJ2-7,CASSKGAGTGSYEQYF,TGTGCCAGCAGCAAAGGTGCCGGGACAGGCTCCTACGAGCAGTACTTC
-,TRBV12-5,few,TRBJ2-1,CASGTWGSYNEQFF,TGTGCTAGTGGCACATGGGGGTCCTACAATGAGCAGTTCTTC
-,TRBV5-5,-,TRBJ1-2,CASSPTPQLVLYGYTF,TGTGCCAGCAGCCCCACCCCCCAGCTAGTACTCTATGGCTACACCTTC
-,TRBV21-1,-,TRBJ2-7,CASSKILPSVLLEQYF,TGTGCCAGCAGCAAAATCTTGCCTAGCGTCCTCCTCGAGCAGTACTTC
TRBD1,TRBV28,-,TRBJ2-2,CASSLYPPGGNTGELFF,TGTGCCAGCAGTTTATATCCGCCAGGGGGCAACACCGGGGAGCTGTTTTTT
TRBD1,TRBV27,-,TRBJ1-1,CASSLLRDSEAFF,TGTGCCAGCAGTTTATTGCGGGACAGTGAAGCTTTCTTT
-,TRBV6-5,-,TRBJ2-5,CASTLAPYEKETQYF,TGTGCCAGCACTTTAGCGCCCTATGAAAAAGAGACCCAGTACTTC
TRBD2,TRBV5-4,-,TRBJ2-7,CASSGTSDYEQYF,TGTGCCAGCAGCGGGACTAGCGATTACGAGCAGTACTTC
-,TRBV28,-,TRBJ2-4,CASRDKLAKNIQYF,TGTGCCAGCAGGGACAAACTAGCCAAAAACATTCAGTACTTC
TRBD2,TRBV27,-,TRBJ2-7,CASSWSGREAFEQYF,TGTGCCAGCAGTTGGTCTGGGCGGGAGGCTTTCGAGCAGTACTTC
-,TRBV9,-,TRBJ2-1,CASSVHNEQFF,TGTGCCAGCAGCGTTCACAATGAGCAGTTCTTC
-,TRBV5-6,-,TRBJ2-7,CASSSWTVPYEQYF,TGTGCCAGCAGCTCGTGGACAGTGCCCTACGAGCAGTACTTC
-,TRBV19,-,TRBJ1-3,CASSSPRVGNTIYF,TGTGCCAGTAGTTCGCCTCGGGTTGGAAACACCATATATTTT
TRBD1,TRBV29-1,-,TRBJ2-7,CSVMDRITYEQYF,TGCAGCGTAATGGACAGGATAACCTACGAGCAGTACTTC
-,TRBV9,-,TRBJ2-3,CASSEGTVPDTQYF,TGTGCCAGCAGCGAAGGGACCGTGCCAGATACGCAGTATTTT
-,TRBV6-4,-,TRBJ2-2,CASGTGGELFF,TGTGCCAGCGGGACGGGCGGGGAGCTGTTTTTT
-,TRBV12-5,-,TRBJ1-4,CARRGGNEKLFF,TGTGCTAGGAGGGGTGGTAATGAAAAACTGTTTTTT
-,TRBV5-6,-,TRBJ2-7,CASSPKPSFYEQYF,TGTGCCAGCAGCCCCAAGCCGTCATTCTACGAGCAGTACTTC
TRBD2,TRBV27,-,TRBJ2-2,CASSLQLGRVGLAGSPGELFF,TGTGCCAGCAGTTTACAGTTGGGGCGGGTCGGACTAGCGGGTTCCCCCGGGGAGCTGTTTTTT
TRBD1,TRBV5-1,-,TRBJ1-2,CASSWDRGGYTF,TGCGCCAGCAGCTGGGACAGAGGGGGCTACACCTTC
-,TRBV4-1,once,TRBJ1-6,CASSQGGSALHF,TGCGCCAGCAGCCAAGGGGGGTCGGCCCTCCACTTT
-,TRBV5-6,-,TRBJ2-7,CASSFEVATYEQYF,TGTGCCAGCAGCTTTGAGGTTGCGACCTACGAGCAGTACTTC
-,TRBV10-1,-,TRBJ2-5,CASIGANQYF,TGCGCCAGCATCGGAGCGAACCAGTACTTC
TRBD1,TRBV30,-,TRBJ1-2,CAWSHGQGALYGYTF,TGTGCCTGGAGCCACGGGCAGGGGGCATTGTATGGCTACACCTTC
-,TRBV14,-,TRBJ1-3,CASSQDFGRAGSIF,TGTGCCAGCAGCCAAGACTTCGGCAGGGCAGGGAGTATCTTT
TRBD1,TRBV6-1,-,TRBJ2-4,CASIRTGGNIQYF,TGTGCCAGCATTCGGACAGGGGGTAACATTCAGTACTTC
-,TRBV28,-,TRBJ2-5,CASSPKQGGAETQYF,TGTGCCAGCAGTCCCAAACAGGGTGGGGCGGAGACCCAGTACTTC
TRBD1,TRBV6-5,-,TRBJ1-5,CASSMGQGPNQPQHF,TGTGCCAGCAGTATGGGACAGGGCCCCAATCAGCCCCAGCATTTT
TRBD1,TRBV28,few,TRBJ2-1,CASSLGTAGEQFF,TGTGCCAGCAGTTTAGGGACAGCAGGTGAGCAGTTCTTC
TRBD1,TRBV19,-,TRBJ1-1,CASSMGTALEAFF,TGTGCCAGTAGTATGGGGACAGCCCTTGAAGCTTTCTTT
-,TRBV21-1,-,TRBJ1-1,CASNRDAEAFF,TGTGCCAGCAACAGGGATGCTGAAGCTTTCTTT
-,TRBV9,-,TRBJ1-3,CASSVDPSSGNTIYF,TGTGCCAGCAGCGTAGATCCGAGCTCTGGAAACACCATATATTTT
TRBD2,TRBV2,-,TRBJ2-3,CARLGPSGGSSTDTQYF,TGTGCCAGACTCGGGCCTAGCGGGGGGTCTAGCACAGATACGCAGTATTTT
TRBD1,TRBV4-1,-,TRBJ2-3,CASSHLDRVGTDTQYF,TGCGCCAGCAGCCACCTCGACAGGGTCGGCACAGATACGCAGTATTTT
-,TRBV27,-,TRBJ1-2,CASRQSVFYGYTF,TGTGCCAGCAGGCAGTCCGTTTTCTATGGCTACACCTTC
-,TRBV7-8,once,TRBJ1-1,CASSLVGSNTEAFF,TGTGCCAGCAGCTTAGTCGGTTCGAACACTGAAGCTTTCTTT
-,TRBV6-1,few,TRBJ1-5,CASSEVGEGNQPQHF,TGTGCCAGCAGTGAAGTCGGGGAGGGGAATCAGCCCCAGCATTTT
TRBD1,TRBV9,-,TRBJ1-1,CASSDRQGAEAFF,TGTGCCAGCAGCGACCGACAGGGCGCTGAAGCTTTCTTT
-,TRBV21-1,-,TRBJ2-1,CASTGTSGRSSPSYNEQFF,TGTGCCAGCACCGGGACTAGCGGGAGGTCATCCCCCTCCTACAATGAGCAGTTCTTC
-,TRBV6-5,-,TRBJ2-2,CASSYSTGWAGELFF,TGTGCCAGCAGTTACTCGACGGGGTGGGCCGGGGAGCTGTTTTTT
TRBD1,TRBV28,-,TRBJ2-7,CASSVGQGGYEQYF,TGTGCCAGCAGCGTCGGACAGGGGGGATACGAGCAGTACTTC
-,TRBV11-2,-,TRBJ2-5,CASSFASLLTNPSETQYF,TGTGCCAGCAGCTTTGCGTCACTATTGACTAATCCGTCGGAGACCCAGTACTTC
-,TRBV5-4,-,TRBJ2-2,CASSFGGELFF,TGTGCCAGCAGCTTTGGCGGGGAGCTGTTTTTT